A selection of T cell receptor beta chains follows, all from one sample in a study of T and B cells in COVID-19 patients. TCRdb independently ran MiXCR on the multiplex PCR reads; one entry per CDR3 protein. The sample holds 5,500 to 7,000 distinct CDR3 sequences, 25% to 35% seen once. Sequenced material: blood. These receptors were obtained from a human donor with active COVID-19. The donor label of this sample is uncertain. The CDR3 runs from the conserved cysteine through the conserved F or W. Each record gives: D gene, V gene, J gene, clone size, CDR3 DNA, CDR3 protein. The D gene is left open where the match is weak. Size values are once, few and many counts, or a class for expanded clones, and some rows have none.

.	TRBV6-2/TRBV6-3	TRBJ1-1	.	TGTGCCAGCAGTTACCGTGTGAACACTGAAGCTTTCTTT	CASSYRVNTEAFF
.	TRBV30	TRBJ1-1	few	TGTGCCTGGAGTGCCCCGCGGGGGAGGAACACTGAAGCTTTCTTT	CAWSAPRGRNTEAFF
.	TRBV6-5	TRBJ2-4	.	TGTGCCAGCAGTGACCCAGGCCGGCACATTCAGTACTTC	CASSDPGRHIQYF
.	TRBV19	TRBJ2-1	.	TGTGCCAGTGGAGAGAGCTCTGGGGCCAGGTACAATGAGCAGTTCTTC	CASGESSGARYNEQFF
.	TRBV19	TRBJ1-2	few	TGTGCCAGTAGTATAGAACTTTATGGCTACACCTTC	CASSIELYGYTF
.	TRBV5-6	TRBJ2-3	medium-sized	TGTGCCAGCAGCTTGCGGCGGTACACAGATACGCAGTATTTT	CASSLRRYTDTQYF
TRBD1	TRBV12-3/TRBV12-4	TRBJ1-1	.	TGTGCCAGCAGATTAGGGGGCGGCACTGAAGCTTTCTTT	CASRLGGGTEAFF
TRBD1	TRBV6-5	TRBJ1-2	.	TGTGCCAGCAGGACCACCGGGACAGGGGACTATGGCTACACCTTC	CASRTTGTGDYGYTF
.	TRBV19	TRBJ1-2	medium-sized	TGTGCCAGTAGTATAGGTCCGCAGGGTTTGGGCTATGGCTACACCTTC	CASSIGPQGLGYGYTF
TRBD1	TRBV6-5	TRBJ2-7	.	TGTGCCAGCAGACCCGGACAGGGCTACGAGCAGTACTTC	CASRPGQGYEQYF
.	TRBV19	TRBJ2-2	medium-sized	TGTGCCAGTAGGTCGGGCATTTCAAACACCGGGGAGCTGTTTTTT	CASRSGISNTGELFF
TRBD2	TRBV11-3	TRBJ2-3	medium-sized	TGTGCCAGCAGCCTTGCGGGAGCGGGCACAGATACGCAGTATTTT	CASSLAGAGTDTQYF
.	TRBV19	TRBJ1-6	medium-sized	TGTGCCAGTAGTATAGTAGGTTCACCCCTCCACTTT	CASSIVGSPLHF
.	TRBV29-1	TRBJ1-1	medium-sized	TGCAGCGTTGATAGCAGGGATAGTAAGGGAGGCACTGAAGCTTTCTTT	CSVDSRDSKGGTEAFF
.	TRBV30	TRBJ2-5	.	TGTGCCTGGAGTTTGATAGGGACCCAGTACTTC	CAWSLIGTQYF
TRBD1	TRBV11-3	TRBJ2-2	.	TGTGCCAGCAGTGATAGGACAGGGGGCACCGGGGAGCTGTTTTTT	CASSDRTGGTGELFF
.	TRBV5-4	TRBJ2-5	.	TGTGCCAGCAGCTTGGGGGTAGAGACCCAGTACTTC	CASSLGVETQYF
.	TRBV5-1	TRBJ1-2	.	TGTGCCAGAAGCTTGGGGGACTATGGCTACACCTTC	CARSLGDYGYTF
.	TRBV5-6	TRBJ1-3	.	TGTGCCAGCAGCTTGACGGTAATCGCCTCTGGAAACACCATATATTTT	CASSLTVIASGNTIYF
.	TRBV5-1	TRBJ2-5	.	TGCGCCAGCAGCGAGAGTCAAGAGACCCAGTACTTC	CASSESQETQYF
.	TRBV14	TRBJ2-5	.	TGTGCCAGCAGCAAGCACATAGGGGTCCAAGAGACCCAGTACTTC	CASSKHIGVQETQYF
TRBD2	TRBV6-2/TRBV6-3	TRBJ2-4	.	TGTGCCAGCAGTTACTCAATCAGCGGGGGAGGCAAAAACATTCAGTACTTC	CASSYSISGGGKNIQYF
.	TRBV7-2	TRBJ2-6	medium-sized	TGTGCCAGCAGCCGCGCGGCGGGGACCGGGGCCAACGTCCTGACTTTC	CASSRAAGTGANVLTF
.	TRBV19	TRBJ2-2	.	TGTGCCAGTAGTATCAGTGGGGGCGGGGAGCTGTTTTTT	CASSISGGGELFF
.	TRBV7-2	TRBJ2-7	.	TGTGCCAGCAGCGCCTCAGGGGTACTCCCCTCCTACGAGCAGTACTTC	CASSASGVLPSYEQYF
.	TRBV5-1	TRBJ2-1	few	TGCGCCAGCAGCGTGGGAGTGACCTCCTACAATGAGCAGTTCTTC	CASSVGVTSYNEQFF
.	TRBV5-4	TRBJ2-7	few	TGTGCCAGCAGCCCAGAACCCCTAGCTGGTCACGAGCAGTACTTC	CASSPEPLAGHEQYF
.	TRBV20-1	TRBJ1-5	once	TGCAGTGCCACCTCGGACGGCAATCAGCCCCAGCATTTT	CSATSDGNQPQHF
.	TRBV19	TRBJ1-5	medium-sized	TGTGCCAGTAGTGCCTTTTCTCTAAGCAATCAGCCCCAGCATTTT	CASSAFSLSNQPQHF
.	TRBV6-5	TRBJ1-4	medium-sized	TGTGCCAGCAGTTACGGTACGGGGAAAAAACTGTTTTTT	CASSYGTGKKLFF
.	TRBV29-1	TRBJ2-7	.	TGCAGCGGCCGGACTATCGGGCGTCAGTCCCCCTACGAGCAGTACTTC	CSGRTIGRQSPYEQYF
TRBD1	TRBV6-5	TRBJ1-1	.	TGTGCCAGCAGCCCCGACAGGGTTGAGGCTTTCTTT	CASSPDRVEAFF
.	TRBV10-3	TRBJ2-3	.	TGTGCCATCAGTGGAGACGATACGCAGTATTTT	CAISGDDTQYF
.	TRBV7-9	TRBJ2-7	medium-sized	TGTGCCAGCATGGGGGTGAGCTCCTACGAGCAGTACTTC	CASMGVSSYEQYF
.	TRBV27	TRBJ2-7	medium-sized	TGTGCCAGCACAAAACAGTCAACGCACGAGCAGTACTTC	CASTKQSTHEQYF
.	TRBV10-3	TRBJ2-2	few	TGTGCCACGGAACCAGGAAACACCGGGGAGCTGTTTTTT	CATEPGNTGELFF
.	TRBV15	TRBJ1-1	few	TGTGCCACCAGCTTCGGACGTAACACTGAAGCTTTCTTT	CATSFGRNTEAFF
.	TRBV19	TRBJ2-3	large	TGTGCCAGTAGTCCCGCCGGGTATACGCAGTATTTT	CASSPAGYTQYF
.	TRBV18	TRBJ2-7	.	TGTGCCAGCTCACCAGGGGGCGCATCCTACGAGCAGTACTTC	CASSPGGASYEQYF
.	TRBV7-9	TRBJ2-7	once	TGTGCCAGCAGCTTAGAGGGGTCCTCCTCCTACGAGCAGTACTTC	CASSLEGSSSYEQYF